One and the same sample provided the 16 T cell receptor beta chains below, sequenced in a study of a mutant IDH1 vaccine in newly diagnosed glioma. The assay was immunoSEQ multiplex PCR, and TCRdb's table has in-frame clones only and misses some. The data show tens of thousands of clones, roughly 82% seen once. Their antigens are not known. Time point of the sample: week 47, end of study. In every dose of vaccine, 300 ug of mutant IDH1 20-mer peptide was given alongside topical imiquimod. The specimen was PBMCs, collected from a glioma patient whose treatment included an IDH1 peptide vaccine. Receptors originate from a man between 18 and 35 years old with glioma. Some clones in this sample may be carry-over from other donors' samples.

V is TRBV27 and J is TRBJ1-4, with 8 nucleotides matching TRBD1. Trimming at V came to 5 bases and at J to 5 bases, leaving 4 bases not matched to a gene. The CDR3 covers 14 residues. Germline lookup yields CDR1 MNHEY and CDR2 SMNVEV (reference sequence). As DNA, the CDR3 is TGTGCCAGCAGTCCCTACAGGGGGAATGAAAAACTGTTTTTT. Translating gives CASSPYRGNEKLFF.

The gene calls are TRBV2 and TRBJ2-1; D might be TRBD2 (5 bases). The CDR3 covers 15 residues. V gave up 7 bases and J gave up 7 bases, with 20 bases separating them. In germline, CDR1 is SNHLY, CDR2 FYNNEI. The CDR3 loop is CASIRWPAGGNEQFF. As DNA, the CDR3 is TGTGCCAGCATTAGATGGCCCGCGGGTGGGAATGAGCAGTTCTTC.

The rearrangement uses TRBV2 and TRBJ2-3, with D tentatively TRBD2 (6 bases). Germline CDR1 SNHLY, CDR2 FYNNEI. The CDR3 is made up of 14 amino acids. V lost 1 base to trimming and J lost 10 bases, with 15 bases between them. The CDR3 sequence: CASSEDGGLSPQYF. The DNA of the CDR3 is TGTGCCAGCAGTGAAGATGGGGGACTCTCTCCGCAGTATTTT.

The CDR3 loop reads CASSPTAGSTEAFF. CDR3 bases: TGTGCCAGCAGTCCGACAGCGGGGTCGACTGAAGCTTTCTTT. The J gene is TRBJ1-1, the V gene TRBV6-5; maybe TRBD1 (5 bases). V lost 5 bases to trimming and J lost 5 bases, with 15 bases between them. The CDR3 is 14 amino acids. The germline CDR1 and CDR2 sequences are MNHEY and SVGAGI.

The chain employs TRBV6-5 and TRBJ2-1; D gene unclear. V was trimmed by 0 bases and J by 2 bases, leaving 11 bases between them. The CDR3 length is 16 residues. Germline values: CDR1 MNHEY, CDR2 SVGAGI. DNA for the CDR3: TGTGCCAGCAGTTACTCTCCCCCCGCCGCCTACAATGAGCAGTTCTTC. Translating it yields CASSYSPPAAYNEQFF.

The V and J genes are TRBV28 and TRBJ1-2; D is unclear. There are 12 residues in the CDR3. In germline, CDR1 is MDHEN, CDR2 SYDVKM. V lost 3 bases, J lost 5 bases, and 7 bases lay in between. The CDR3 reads CASSFEGYGYTF. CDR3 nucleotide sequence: TGTGCCAGCAGTTTTGAAGGGTATGGCTACACCTTC.

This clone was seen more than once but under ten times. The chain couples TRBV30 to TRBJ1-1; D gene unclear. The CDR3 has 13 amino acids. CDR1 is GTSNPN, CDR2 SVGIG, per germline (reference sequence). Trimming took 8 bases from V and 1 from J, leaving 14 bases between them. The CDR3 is CASTKYQNTEAFF. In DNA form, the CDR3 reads TGTGCCAGCACGAAATACCAGAACACTGAAGCTTTCTTT.

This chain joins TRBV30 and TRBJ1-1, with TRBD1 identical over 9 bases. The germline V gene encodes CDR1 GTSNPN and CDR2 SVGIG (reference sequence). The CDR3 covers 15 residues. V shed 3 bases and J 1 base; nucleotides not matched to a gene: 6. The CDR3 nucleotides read TGTGCCTGGAGGGGGGACAGGGCGCGGAACACTGAAGCTTTCTTT. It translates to CAWRGDRARNTEAFF.

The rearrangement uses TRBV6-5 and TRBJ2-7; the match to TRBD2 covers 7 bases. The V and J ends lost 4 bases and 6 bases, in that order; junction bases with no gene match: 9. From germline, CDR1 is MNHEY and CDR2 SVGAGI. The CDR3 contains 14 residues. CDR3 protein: CASSSSAPGGEQYF. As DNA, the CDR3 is TGTGCCAGCAGTTCTTCCGCCCCGGGGGGCGAGCAGTACTTC.

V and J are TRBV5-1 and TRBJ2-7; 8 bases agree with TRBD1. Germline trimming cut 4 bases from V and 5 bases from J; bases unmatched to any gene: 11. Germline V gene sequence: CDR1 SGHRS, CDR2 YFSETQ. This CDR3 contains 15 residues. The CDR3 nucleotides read TGCGCCAGCAGCCCACGAGGACAGGGTTACAACGAGCAGTACTTC. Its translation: CASSPRGQGYNEQYF.

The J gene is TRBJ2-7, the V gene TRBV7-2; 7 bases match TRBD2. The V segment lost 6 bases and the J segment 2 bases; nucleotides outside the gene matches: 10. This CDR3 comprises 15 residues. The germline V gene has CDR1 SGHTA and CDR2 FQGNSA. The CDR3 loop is CASRKRGPETYEQYF. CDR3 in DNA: TGTGCCAGCAGGAAGCGGGGACCGGAGACCTACGAGCAGTACTTC.

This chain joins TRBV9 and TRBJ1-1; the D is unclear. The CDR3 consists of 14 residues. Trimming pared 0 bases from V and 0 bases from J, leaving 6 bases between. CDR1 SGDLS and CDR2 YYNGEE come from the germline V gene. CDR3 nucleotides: TGTGCCAGCAGCGTAGTAGGAGTGAACACTGAAGCTTTCTTT. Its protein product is CASSVVGVNTEAFF.

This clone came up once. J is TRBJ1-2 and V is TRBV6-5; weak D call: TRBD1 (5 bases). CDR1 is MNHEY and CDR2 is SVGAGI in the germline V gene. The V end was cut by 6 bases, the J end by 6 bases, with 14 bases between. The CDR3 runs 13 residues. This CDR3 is CASSPARGDGYTF. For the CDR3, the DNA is TGTGCCAGCAGCCCCGCCCGGGGCGATGGCTACACCTTC.

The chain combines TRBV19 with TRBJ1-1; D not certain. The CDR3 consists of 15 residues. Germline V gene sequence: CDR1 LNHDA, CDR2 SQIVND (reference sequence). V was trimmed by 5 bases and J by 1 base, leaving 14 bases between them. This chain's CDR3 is CASSPRTAGNTEAFF. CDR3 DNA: TGTGCCAGTAGTCCAAGGACGGCGGGGAACACTGAAGCTTTCTTT. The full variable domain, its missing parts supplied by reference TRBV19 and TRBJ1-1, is DGGITQSPKYLFRKEGQNVTLSCEQNLNHDAMYWYRQDPGQGLRLIYYSQIVNDFQKGDIAEGYSVSREKKESFPLTVTSAQKNPTAFYLCASSPRTAGNTEAFFGQGTRLTVV.

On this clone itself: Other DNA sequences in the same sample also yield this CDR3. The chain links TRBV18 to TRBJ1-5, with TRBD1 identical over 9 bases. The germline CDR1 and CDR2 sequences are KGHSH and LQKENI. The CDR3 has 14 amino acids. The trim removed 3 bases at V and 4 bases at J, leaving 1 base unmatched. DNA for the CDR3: TGTGCCAGCTCACCGGGACAGGGAAATCAGCCCCAGCATTTT. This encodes CASSPGQGNQPQHF.

This CDR3 is CASSPQSATNEKLFF. The CDR3 nucleotides are TGTGCCAGCAGCCCTCAGAGCGCAACTAATGAAAAACTGTTTTTT. The chain joins TRBV7-2 to TRBJ1-4; no clear D. Deletions cut 5 bases from V and 0 bases from J, with 10 bases between. The CDR3 consists of 15 residues. The germline CDR1 and CDR2 sequences are SGHTA and FQGNSA.